These 22 T cell receptor beta chains were sequenced from one sample in a study of T-cell memory formation after mild COVID-19. TCRdb recomputed calls from the 5' RACE reads with MiXCR, one row per CDR3 protein. The sample includes a few hundred thousand distinct CDR3 sequences, under 25% of them seen just once. Sequencing was done on a sample of PBMCs or a T cell subset sorted from them (not recorded which). The origin of the receptors is an adult woman who had mild COVID-19 (a few samples of this study predate the infection). Cell type and time point are not known.

This clonotype was counted between two and nine times. The chain uses TRBV11-2 and TRBJ2-1, with 7 nucleotides matching TRBD2. The length of the CDR3 is 16 residues. Germline V lookup: CDR1 SGHAT, CDR2 FQNNGV. The ends lost 0 bases at V and 2 bases at J; junction bases unmatched: 4. DNA for the CDR3: TGTGCCAGCAGCTTAGAGCCGGGGGGAGCCTACAATGAGCAGTTCTTC. Its protein is CASSLEPGGAYNEQFF. The full variable domain, with the rest looked up from reference TRBV11-2 and TRBJ2-1, is EAGVAQSPRYKIIEKRQSVAFWCNPISGHATLYWYQQILGQGPKLLIQFQNNGVVDDSQLPKDRFSAERLKGVDSTLKIQPAKLEDSAVYLCASSLEPGGAYNEQFFGPGTRLTVL.

This clonotype was counted only a few times. V and J are TRBV7-6 and TRBJ2-4; D is unclear. Trimming stripped 5 bases from V and 9 bases from J, with 11 bases between. Germline V gene data show CDR1 as SGHVS and CDR2 as FNYEAQ. This CDR3 has 12 residues. The CDR3 sequence is CASSKILGIQYF. The CDR3 nucleotides read TGTGCCAGCAGCAAGATCCTCGGCATTCAGTACTTC.

V and J are TRBV6-6 and TRBJ2-7; TRBD2 matches 8 bases. The CDR3 runs 16 residues. Germline loops: CDR1 MNHNY, CDR2 SVGAGI (reference sequence). V gave up 6 bases and J gave up 5 bases; unmatched junction bases: 15. The CDR3 spells CASRPLAGTAFDEQYF. CDR3 in DNA: TGTGCCAGCAGACCCTTAGCGGGAACAGCTTTTGACGAGCAGTACTTC.

There are a few counts of this clonotype. V gene TRBV5-8 combines with J gene TRBJ2-1, with 14 bases identical to TRBD2. V lost 3 bases, J lost 13 bases, and 6 bases stayed unmatched. CDR3 length: 14 residues. CDR1 SGHTS and CDR2 YDEGEE come from the germline V gene. This CDR3 is CASSSVGTSGRQFF. CDR3 nucleotides: TGTGCCAGCAGCTCGGTCGGGACTAGCGGGAGACAGTTCTTC.

This clonotype appeared a few times. The chain couples TRBV29-1 to TRBJ2-3; D assignment may be TRBD1 or TRBD2 (5 bases each). Between the trimmed V and J ends, which lost 5 bases and 6 bases, there was a span of 12 bases. Germline V gene data show CDR1 as SQVTM and CDR2 as ANQGSEA. The CDR3 consists of 12 residues. The DNA for the CDR3 is TGCAGCGTTAGAGGGAAGGGGGATACGCAGTATTTT. Translated: CSVRGKGDTQYF.

The chain joins TRBV25-1 to TRBJ1-3; D gene unclear. This CDR3 has 17 amino acids. CDR1 MGHDK and CDR2 SYGVNS come from the germline V gene. Between the trimmed V and J ends, which lost 4 bases and 1 base, there was a span of 17 bases. CDR3 DNA: TGTGCCAGCAGTGGAGATTGGGAGTTCGCTTCTGGAAACACCATATATTTT. Its protein product is CASSGDWEFASGNTIYF. Full variable domain (missing parts from reference TRBV25-1 and TRBJ1-3): EADIYQTPRYLVIGTGKKITLECSQTMGHDKMYWYQQDPGMELHLIHYSYGVNSTEKGDLSSESTVSRIRTEHFPLTLESARPSHTSQYLCASSGDWEFASGNTIYFGEGSWLTVV.

The chain combines TRBV7-8 with TRBJ1-2; 9 bases align to TRBD1. Germline loops: CDR1 SGHVS, CDR2 FQNEAQ. V shed 2 bases and J 12 bases; nucleotides not matched to a gene: 7. This CDR3 has 13 residues. This chain's CDR3 is CASSLLTGTGNTF. The CDR3 nucleotides read TGTGCCAGCAGCTTATTAACCGGGACAGGGAACACCTTC.

This clonotype has only a few counts. The gene calls are TRBV5-5 and TRBJ2-3; D is ambiguous. This CDR3 has 13 amino acids. CDR1 and CDR2 from the germline V gene are SGHKS and YYEKEE (reference sequence). The ends were cut back, 4 bases at V and 6 bases at J, with 12 bases in the middle. CDR3 sequence (DNA): TGTGCCAGCAGCCGTGGGGTCCGGGATACGCAGTATTTT. It yields the protein CASSRGVRDTQYF.

This chain uses TRBV9 with TRBJ2-5; D gene ambiguous. CDR3 size: 15 residues. The germline CDR1 and CDR2 sequences are SGDLS and YYNGEE. Trimming cost V 2 bases and J 1 base, with 12 bases left between them. This CDR3 is CASSVSEAFQETQYF. CDR3 DNA sequence: TGTGCCAGCAGCGTTTCTGAGGCTTTCCAAGAGACCCAGTACTTC.

This clonotype was recorded at least ten times. The chain uses TRBV20-1 and TRBJ2-2; TRBD2 matches 8 bases. Germline V gene lookup returns CDR1 DFQATT and CDR2 SNEGSKA (reference sequence). Trimming removed 5 bases from V and 2 bases from J; junction bases left unmatched: 7. This CDR3 spans 15 amino acids. The CDR3 is CSAGPRGVNTGELFF. The CDR3 DNA reads TGCAGTGCTGGACCGCGGGGGGTTAACACCGGGGAGCTGTTTTTT.

There are a few counts of this clonotype. This chain links TRBV6-6 with TRBJ1-1, with D uncertain. The V end was cut by 6 bases, the J end by 1 base, with 3 bases between. The CDR3 runs 11 residues. From germline, CDR1 is MNHNY and CDR2 SVGAGI (reference sequence). CDR3 DNA: TGTGCCAGCAGACAGAACACTGAAGCTTTCTTT. Encoded protein: CASRQNTEAFF.

V is TRBV20-1 and J is TRBJ1-5, with TRBD1 matching over 9 bases. The CDR3 extends over 13 amino acids. The germline V gene has CDR1 DFQATT and CDR2 SNEGSKA (reference sequence). Germline trimming cut 5 bases from V and 6 bases from J; bases unmatched to any gene: 5. In DNA form, the CDR3 reads TGCAGTGCTCAACAGGGGGCCGCTCAGCCCCAGCATTTT. Translating gives CSAQQGAAQPQHF.

This chain uses TRBV7-3 with TRBJ2-3; D call uncertain. Germline loops: CDR1 SGHTA, CDR2 FQGTGA. This CDR3 region has 13 residues. Between the trimmed V and J ends, which lost 5 bases and 3 bases, there was a span of 9 bases. The CDR3 spells CASSDIMTDTQYF. Here the CDR3 DNA reads TGTGCCAGCAGCGATATTATGACAGATACGCAGTATTTT.

The chain joins TRBV7-9 to TRBJ1-3, with TRBD1 identical over 8 bases. J was trimmed by 2 bases and V by 6 bases; bases with no gene match: 15. This CDR3 spans 18 amino acids. The germline gives CDR1 SEHNR, CDR2 FQNEAQ (reference sequence). In DNA, the CDR3 is TGTGCCAGCAGACCTAGACGATCCGGGACAGGCACTGGAAACACCATATATTTT. Its translation: CASRPRRSGTGTGNTIYF.

The rearrangement links TRBV2 to TRBJ2-7; D gene unclear. The CDR3 is 14 residues long. The germline gives CDR1 SNHLY, CDR2 FYNNEI. Trimming took 10 bases from V and 0 from J, leaving 16 bases between them. CDR3 in amino acids: CATQVTDPSYEQYF. The CDR3, as DNA: TGTGCCACCCAAGTGACTGACCCCTCCTACGAGCAGTACTTC.

This clonotype appeared a single time. This chain uses TRBV7-3 with TRBJ2-2; D gene unclear. This CDR3 region has 17 residues. The ends were cut back, 0 bases at V and 1 base at J, with 12 bases in the middle. Germline CDR1 and CDR2: SGHTA and FQGTGA. The CDR3 reads CASSLTPHPGNTGELFF. In DNA form, the CDR3 reads TGTGCCAGCAGCTTAACTCCCCATCCGGGGAACACCGGGGAGCTGTTTTTT. The full variable domain, in which reference TRBV7-3 and TRBJ2-2 provide the parts outside the CDR3, is GAGVSQTPSNKVTEKGKYVELRCDPISGHTALYWYRQSLGQGPEFLIYFQGTGAADDSGLPNDRFFAVRPEGSVSTLKIQRTERGDSAVYLCASSLTPHPGNTGELFFGEGSRLTVL.

This clonotype appeared many times. The chain employs TRBV10-2 and TRBJ2-7, with unresolved D. The CDR3 is 13 amino acids. V shed 4 bases and J shed 2 bases, with 9 bases lying between them. Germline lookup yields CDR1 WSHSY and CDR2 SAAADI. The CDR3 DNA is TGCGCCAGCAGTGGACCGCCAACCTACGAGCAGTACTTC. This codes for CASSGPPTYEQYF.

The chain has TRBV6-5 and TRBJ1-1; weak D call: TRBD1 (6 bases). Germline assignment: CDR1 MNHEY and CDR2 SVGAGI. The CDR3 is 12 amino acids. Between the trimmed V and J ends, which lost 10 bases and 4 bases, there was a span of 13 bases. CDR3 sequence: CATGGGGTEAFF. CDR3 DNA sequence: TGTGCCACGGGAGGAGGGGGCACTGAAGCTTTCTTT.

This clonotype appeared a few times. The chain has TRBV7-9 and TRBJ1-6; D unresolved. Germline lookup yields CDR1 SEHNR and CDR2 FQNEAQ (reference sequence). The CDR3 has 13 residues. Trimming took 5 bases from V and 7 from J, leaving 9 bases between them. CDR3 in DNA: TGTGCCAGCAGCCCTCCTATGAATTCACCCCTCCACTTT. As protein: CASSPPMNSPLHF.

V and J are TRBV11-2 and TRBJ2-5; perhaps TRBD2 as D (5 bases). The CDR3 covers 16 residues. Germline loops: CDR1 SGHAT, CDR2 FQNNGV. V was cut by 5 bases and J by 0 bases, with 16 bases left in between. Here the CDR3 DNA reads TGTGCCAGCAGCCCAAGGACTGGGGTATACCAAGAGACCCAGTACTTC. Translation: CASSPRTGVYQETQYF.

The rearrangement uses TRBV29-1 and TRBJ2-1; TRBD2 matches at 14 bases. CDR3 length: 13 residues. Germline V gene lookup returns CDR1 SQVTM and CDR2 ANQGSEA. Trimming removed 7 bases from V and 10 bases from J; junction bases left unmatched: 6. The CDR3 sequence: CSATSGRAGEQFF. CDR3 DNA sequence: TGCAGCGCGACTAGCGGGAGGGCAGGGGAGCAGTTCTTC.

CDR3: CASNTLRGDYGYTF. The CDR3 region has the DNA TGTGCCAGCAACACCCTCCGGGGAGATTATGGCTACACCTTC. The genes are TRBV5-4 and TRBJ1-2; no firm D call. Germline-derived CDR1 and CDR2 are SGHNT and YYREEE (reference sequence). CDR3 length equals 14 residues. The V and J ends lost 6 bases and 5 bases respectively, with 17 bases between them.